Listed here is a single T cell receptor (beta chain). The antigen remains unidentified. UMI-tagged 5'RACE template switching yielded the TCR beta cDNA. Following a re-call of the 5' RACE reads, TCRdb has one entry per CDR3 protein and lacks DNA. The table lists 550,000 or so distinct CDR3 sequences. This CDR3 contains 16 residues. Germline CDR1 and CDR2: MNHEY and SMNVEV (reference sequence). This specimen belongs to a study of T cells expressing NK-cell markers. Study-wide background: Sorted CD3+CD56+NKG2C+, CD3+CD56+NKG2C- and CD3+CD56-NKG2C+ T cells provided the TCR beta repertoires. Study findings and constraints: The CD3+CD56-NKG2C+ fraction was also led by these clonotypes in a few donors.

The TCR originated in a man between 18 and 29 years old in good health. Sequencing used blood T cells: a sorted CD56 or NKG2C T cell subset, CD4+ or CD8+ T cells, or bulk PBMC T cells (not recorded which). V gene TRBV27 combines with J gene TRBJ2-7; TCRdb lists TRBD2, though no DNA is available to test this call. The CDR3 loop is CASSLIGGGFGYEQYF.